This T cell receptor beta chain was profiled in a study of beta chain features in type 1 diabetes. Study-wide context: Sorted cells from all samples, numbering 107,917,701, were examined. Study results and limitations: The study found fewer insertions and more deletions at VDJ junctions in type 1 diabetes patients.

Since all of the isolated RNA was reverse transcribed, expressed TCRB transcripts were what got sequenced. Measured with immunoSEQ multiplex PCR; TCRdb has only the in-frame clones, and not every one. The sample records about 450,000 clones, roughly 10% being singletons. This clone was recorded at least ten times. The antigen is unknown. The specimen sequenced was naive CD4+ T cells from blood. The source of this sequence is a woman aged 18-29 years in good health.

CDR3 sequence (DNA): TGCGCCAGCAGCCCGGGACGGTACAACGTCCTGACTTTC. This translates into CASSPGRYNVLTF. The chain recombines TRBV4-3 with TRBJ2-6; D is tentatively TRBD1 or TRBD2 (5 bases each). CDR1 LGHNA and CDR2 YSLEER come from the germline V gene. CDR3 length equals 13 residues. V gave up 4 bases and J gave up 9 bases, with 10 bases separating them.